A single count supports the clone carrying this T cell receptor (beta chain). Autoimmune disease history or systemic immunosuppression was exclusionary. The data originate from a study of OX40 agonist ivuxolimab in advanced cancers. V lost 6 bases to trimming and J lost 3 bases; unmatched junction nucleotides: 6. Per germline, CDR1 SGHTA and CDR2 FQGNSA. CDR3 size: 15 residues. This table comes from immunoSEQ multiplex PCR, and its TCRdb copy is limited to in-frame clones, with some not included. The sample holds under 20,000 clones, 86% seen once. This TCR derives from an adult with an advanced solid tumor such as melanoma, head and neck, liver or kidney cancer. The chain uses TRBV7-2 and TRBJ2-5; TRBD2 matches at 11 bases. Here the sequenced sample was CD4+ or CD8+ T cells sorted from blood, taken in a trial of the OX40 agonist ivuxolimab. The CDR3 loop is CASSSKTSGEETQYF. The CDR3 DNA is TGTGCCAGCAGTTCAAAGACTAGCGGGGAAGAGACCCAGTACTTC.